The present T cell receptor (beta chain) was sequenced within a study of identical twins. CDR1 and CDR2 from the germline V gene are SGHRS and YFSETQ. The CDR3 extends over 16 amino acids. Trimming left V 0 bases short and J 0 bases short, with 11 bases between. MiXCR was run by TCRdb on the 5' RACE reads, yielding one entry per CDR3 protein. Of hundreds of thousands of distinct CDR3 sequences in the sample, about 20% were seen once. These data were also filed under a second study, of T cells expressing NK-cell markers. That study adds: Seven donors tested HCMV-seropositive and one tested seronegative among the eight sequenced. Dominant NKG2C+ clonotypes accounted for roughly 1.0-7.5% of CD8+ T cells in about six donors.

Sequencing was carried out using PBMCs. The chain combines TRBV5-1 with TRBJ2-3; weak D call: TRBD2 (6 bases). This sequence was found in a woman aged 18-29 years in good health. CDR3 region: CASSLDGGASTDTQYF. Here the CDR3 DNA reads TGCGCCAGCAGCTTGGACGGGGGAGCTAGCACAGATACGCAGTATTTT.